Shown below are 15 T cell receptor beta chains from a single sample sequenced in a study of blood T cell repertoires in COVID-19. Only in-frame clones appear in the TCRdb table, and some are missing; sequencing was by immunoSEQ multiplex PCR. The profile shows about 87,000 clones, approximately 71% of them singletons. Sequencing input: peripheral blood. The receptors originated from a woman aged 50 to 65 with acute or convalescent COVID-19.

This sequence joins TRBV24-1 and TRBJ1-1; 7 bases are a match to TRBD1. The junction had 6 bases not matched to a gene; V was cut back by 8 bases and J by 1 base. The CDR3 is made up of 14 amino acids. CDR1 KGHDR and CDR2 SFDVKD come from the germline V gene. This CDR3 is CATTKGAGNTEAFF. The DNA of the CDR3 is TGTGCCACCACGAAGGGGGCAGGGAACACTGAAGCTTTCTTT.

This chain links TRBV7-9 with TRBJ2-7; tentative D call: TRBD1 (6 bases). The CDR3 runs 14 residues. Germline V CDR1 and CDR2: SEHNR, FQNEAQ (reference sequence). Trimming took off 7 bases at V and 0 bases at J, with 13 bases between the two ends. Here the CDR3 reads CASTPQGSSYEQYF. The CDR3 DNA reads as TGTGCCAGCACCCCCCAGGGGTCCTCCTACGAGCAGTACTTC.

V usage is TRBV19 and J usage is TRBJ1-3; TRBD1 might be the D (6 bases). Germline values: CDR1 LNHDA, CDR2 SQIVND (reference sequence). CDR3 length: 16 residues. V lost 1 base to trimming and J lost 2 bases, with 12 bases between them. In DNA, the CDR3 is TGTGCCAGTAGTATAGGGCGCCGGACAGCTGGAAACACCATATATTTT. Encoded protein: CASSIGRRTAGNTIYF. The variable domain in full, completed from reference TRBV19 and TRBJ1-3, reads DGGITQSPKYLFRKEGQNVTLSCEQNLNHDAMYWYRQDPGQGLRLIYYSQIVNDFQKGDIAEGYSVSREKKESFPLTVTSAQKNPTAFYLCASSIGRRTAGNTIYFGEGSWLTVV.

The chain joins TRBV7-9 to TRBJ1-2; weak D call: TRBD1 (6 bases). CDR1 and CDR2 (germline): SEHNR, FQNEAQ (reference sequence). The CDR3 runs 15 residues. Between the trimmed V and J ends, which lost 3 bases and 2 bases, there was a span of 13 bases. The CDR3 spells CASSFGLRGNYGYTF. The CDR3 region has the DNA TGTGCCAGCAGCTTCGGGTTGAGGGGGAACTATGGCTACACCTTC.

The chain is built from TRBV15 and TRBJ2-5; 10 bases map to TRBD2. The V segment lost 4 bases and the J segment 2 bases; nucleotides outside the gene matches: 4. CDR3 length: 15 residues. Germline V gives CDR1 LNHNV, CDR2 YYDKDF (reference sequence). The DNA of the CDR3 is TGTGCCACCAGCATAGGACTAGCGGTACAAGAGACCCAGTACTTC. It codes for CATSIGLAVQETQYF. Variable domain in full (rest from reference TRBV15 and TRBJ2-5): DAMVIQNPRYQVTQFGKPVTLSCSQTLNHNVMYWYQQKSSQAPKLLFHYYDKDFNNEADTPDNFQSRRPNTSFCFLDIRSPGLGDTAMYLCATSIGLAVQETQYFGPGTRLLVL.

This clone was detected only a few times. The chain uses TRBV15 and TRBJ1-2, with D hard to call. V lost 5 bases to trimming and J lost 7 bases, with 14 bases between them. Germline-derived CDR1 and CDR2 are LNHNV and YYDKDF (reference sequence). The length of the CDR3 is 13 residues. CDR3 in amino acids: CATSEAGGSGYTF. The CDR3 nucleotides read TGTGCCACCAGCGAGGCGGGTGGCTCTGGCTACACCTTC.

The rearrangement joins TRBV5-6 to TRBJ2-3; 8 nucleotides line up with TRBD2. Germline lookup yields CDR1 SGHDT and CDR2 YYEEEE. J gave up 2 bases and V 0 bases, and 2 bases lay outside the gene matches. The CDR3 totals 15 residues. The CDR3 nucleotides read TGTGCCAGCAGCTTGGGGACTAGCAACACAGATACGCAGTATTTT. This sequence encodes CASSLGTSNTDTQYF.

The chain couples TRBV27 to TRBJ2-7; D is possibly TRBD2 (6 bases). V gave up 7 bases and J gave up 6 bases, with 25 bases separating them. This CDR3 comprises 16 residues. Germline V gives CDR1 MNHEY, CDR2 SMNVEV (reference sequence). In DNA form, the CDR3 reads TGTGCCAGCACCACAAGGGGAGGAAGGGGAGGACGCGAGCAGTACTTC. As protein: CASTTRGGRGGREQYF.

V and J are TRBV5-5 and TRBJ1-1; a weak D match, TRBD1 (6 bases). Deletions cut 4 bases from V and 0 bases from J, with 10 bases between. This CDR3 has 14 residues. Germline V CDR1 and CDR2: SGHKS, YYEKEE (reference sequence). The CDR3 protein is CASSRDTLNTEAFF. CDR3 coding DNA: TGTGCCAGCAGCCGGGACACCCTGAACACTGAAGCTTTCTTT.

This clone was recorded once. This chain uses TRBV5-4 with TRBJ1-3, with 10 bases identical to TRBD1. Germline CDR1 SGHNT, CDR2 YYREEE (reference sequence). The CDR3 runs 15 residues. The trim removed 1 base at V and 4 bases at J, leaving 2 bases unmatched. CDR3 nucleotide sequence: TGTGCCAGCAGCTTGAAGACAGGGGGCGGAAACACCATATATTTT. It encodes CASSLKTGGGNTIYF.

The chain uses TRBV5-1 and TRBJ2-3, with 7 positions matching TRBD1. Germline V gene data show CDR1 as SGHRS and CDR2 as YFSETQ. Trimming cost V 9 bases and J 0 bases; bases outside gene matches: 4. The CDR3 extends over 13 amino acids. CDR3 sequence: CATRDSSTDTQYF. CDR3 coding DNA: TGCGCCACCAGGGACAGTAGCACAGATACGCAGTATTTT.

The chain carries TRBV6-5 and TRBJ1-2; 11 positions agree with TRBD1. The germline CDR1 and CDR2 sequences are MNHEY and SVGAGI. V shed 6 bases, J shed 8 bases, and the junction held 11 bases outside the gene matches. This CDR3 has 15 amino acids. DNA for the CDR3: TGTGCCAGCAGGCGTGGACAGGGGGCGGGAGAGGGCTACACCTTC. Encoded protein: CASRRGQGAGEGYTF.

The table lists this clone with a few counts. The V and J genes are TRBV6-1 and TRBJ1-5, with TRBD1 matching over 7 bases. This CDR3 is 17 amino acids long. Germline V CDR1 and CDR2: MNHNS, SASEGT. The J segment lost 0 bases and the V segment lost 3 bases, leaving 8 bases of the junction unmatched. As DNA, the CDR3 is TGTGCCAGCAGTGAGAAATCGACAGGGAATAGCAATCAGCCCCAGCATTTT. This codes for CASSEKSTGNSNQPQHF.

This rearrangement joins TRBV5-1 to TRBJ1-1; tentative D call: TRBD1 (6 bases). Trimming took off 1 base at V and 1 base at J, with 11 bases between the two ends. The CDR3 consists of 15 residues. Looked up from germline, CDR1 is SGHRS and CDR2 is YFSETQ. CDR3 loop: CASSLYGRGNTEAFF. The CDR3 region has the DNA TGCGCCAGCAGCTTGTACGGCAGGGGGAACACTGAAGCTTTCTTT.

This clone was recorded a few times. J is TRBJ1-6 and V is TRBV28; D is unclear. CDR1 is MDHEN and CDR2 is SYDVKM in the germline V gene. V was clipped by 6 bases and J by 9 bases, with 15 bases between them. CDR3 length: 14 residues. The CDR3 loop is CASRQREQSSPLHF. CDR3 in DNA: TGTGCCAGCAGACAGCGGGAGCAAAGTTCACCCCTCCACTTT.